The 31 T cell receptor beta chains listed next were all sequenced from one sample in a study of T cell repertoires in aging, cancer and after chemotherapy. Rearranged V-D-J TRB sequences were amplified with a mixed TRB-A/B primer pool. From the multiplex PCR reads, TCRdb called clonotypes with MiXCR, one entry per CDR3 protein. This table has around 13,000 distinct CDR3 sequences, approximately 40% appearing once. Amplification of TCR beta used genomic DNA extracted from peripheral blood. The sample was blood. The origin of the receptors is a human donor in good health. The donor label of this sample is uncertain.

In this sample, this clonotype is medium-sized. The chain links TRBV19 to TRBJ2-1, with 9 nucleotides matching TRBD2. V lost 10 bases to trimming and J lost 6 bases; unmatched junction nucleotides: 13. The CDR3 has 15 amino acids. Per germline, CDR1 LNHDA and CDR2 SQIVND (reference sequence). CDR3 coding DNA: TGTGCCACACTTAGGGCGGGAGGGCCAATCAATGAGCAGTTCTTC. It translates to CATLRAGGPINEQFF.

The chain carries TRBV10-1 and TRBJ2-7; D not certain. The J call may be faulty, since TRBJ2-5 better matches the DNA end. Per the germline V gene, CDR1 is WNHNN and CDR2 is SYGVQD (reference sequence). CDR3 size: 14 residues. The CDR3 reads CASSVHSNTETQYF. CDR3 nucleotide sequence: TGCGCCAGCAGTGTGCATTCGAATACAGAGACCCAGTACTTC.

CDR3 protein: CASSAGDRTDTQYF. The CDR3 nucleotides are TGTGCCAGCAGCGCTGGGGACAGAACAGATACGCAGTATTTT. The V and J genes are TRBV11-3 and TRBJ2-3, with 7 positions matching TRBD1. The CDR3 is made up of 14 amino acids. CDR1 is SGHNT and CDR2 is YENEEA in the germline V gene. V dropped 5 bases and J dropped 3; count of bases not matched to a gene: 5. The full variable domain, completed using reference TRBV11-3 and TRBJ2-3, is EAGVVQSPRYKIIEKKQPVAFWCNPISGHNTLYWYLQNLGQGPELLIRYENEEAVDDSQLPKDRFSAERLKGVDSTLKIQPAELGDSAVYLCASSAGDRTDTQYFGPGTRLTVL.

This sequence joins TRBV27 and TRBJ2-4; perhaps TRBD2 as D (6 bases). V was cut by 8 bases and J by 10 bases, with 21 bases left in between. CDR3 length equals 14 residues. Germline lookup yields CDR1 MNHEY and CDR2 SMNVEV (reference sequence). The CDR3 sequence is CASALTSQPMIQYF. DNA of the CDR3: TGTGCCAGCGCCCTGACTAGTCAGCCTATGATTCAGTACTTC.

The chain couples TRBV30 to TRBJ1-5; D call uncertain. Germline CDR1 and CDR2: GTSNPN and SVGIG (reference sequence). V gave up 4 bases and J gave up 2 bases, with 6 bases separating them. CDR3 size: 12 residues. Here the CDR3 reads CAWTNGNQPQHF. CDR3 DNA: TGTGCCTGGACTAACGGCAATCAGCCCCAGCATTTT.

Only a few counts were recorded for this clonotype. V and J are TRBV15 and TRBJ2-6; D is uncertain. Germline V CDR1 and CDR2: LNHNV, YYDKDF (reference sequence). Deletions cut 1 base from V and 1 base from J, with 8 bases between. CDR3 size: 16 residues. The CDR3: CATSRGRSSGANVLTF. The CDR3 DNA sequence: TGTGCCACCAGCAGAGGACGGTCTTCTGGGGCCAACGTCCTGACTTTC.

The V and J genes are TRBV6-5 and TRBJ2-2, with TRBD2 as a possible D gene (6 bases). V lost 10 bases to trimming and J lost 3 bases, with 18 bases between them. CDR1 and CDR2 from the germline V gene are MNHEY and SVGAGI. The CDR3 consists of 15 residues. The CDR3, as DNA: TGTGCCATCGGCAGGTCTAGCGCTCACACCGGGGAGCTGTTTTTT. It is translated as CAIGRSSAHTGELFF.

The gene calls are TRBV6-6 and TRBJ2-3, with 9 bases fitting TRBD2. The CDR3 loop spans 14 amino acids. With V trimmed by 6 bases and J by 2 bases, 3 bases remained unmatched. CDR1 and CDR2 from the germline V gene are MNHNY and SVGAGI (reference sequence). CDR3 bases: TGTGCCAGCAGCTCTAGCGGGGCCACAGATACGCAGTATTTT. Residues: CASSSSGATDTQYF.

The chain combines TRBV27 with TRBJ1-1; D unclear. The germline gives CDR1 MNHEY, CDR2 SMNVEV (reference sequence). The CDR3 covers 14 residues. The germline V and J ends were trimmed by 5 bases and 6 bases, with 16 bases remaining between them. CDR3 nucleotide sequence: TGTGCCAGCAGTCCCTGGCTAGGGCGTCCTGAAGCTTTCTTT. This sequence encodes CASSPWLGRPEAFF.

In DNA, the CDR3 is TGTGCCAGCAGCGCCGGGGGTGGAACATGGGGAAACACCATATATTTT. Translated: CASSAGGGTWGNTIYF. The rearrangement uses TRBV5-6 and TRBJ1-3; maybe TRBD1 (5 bases). The CDR3 is made up of 16 amino acids. Germline CDR1 SGHDT, CDR2 YYEEEE. Trimming took off 4 bases at V and 4 bases at J, with 18 bases between the two ends.

This chain uses TRBV19 with TRBJ1-5; D is uncertain. The germline V gene encodes CDR1 LNHDA and CDR2 SQIVND (reference sequence). The germline V and J ends were trimmed by 7 bases and 0 bases, with 19 bases remaining between them. The CDR3 length is 17 residues. This chain's CDR3 is CASKRLGSGYSNQPQHF. CDR3 DNA: TGTGCCAGTAAACGATTGGGAAGTGGATATAGCAATCAGCCCCAGCATTTT.

This clonotype was found a few times. This chain uses TRBV30 with TRBJ1-4, with 10 bases fitting TRBD1. The V gene's germline CDR1 is GTSNPN and CDR2 SVGIG (reference sequence). The CDR3 is 13 amino acids. The junction had 4 bases not matched to a gene; V was cut back by 5 bases and J by 7 bases. In DNA, the CDR3 is TGTGCCTGGGGGACAGGGGTGGGTGAAAAACTGTTTTTT. Protein product: CAWGTGVGEKLFF.

The chain's CDR3 is CAWRRGSNTEAFF. CDR3 coding DNA: TGTGCCTGGAGGCGAGGGAGTAACACTGAAGCTTTCTTT. This rearrangement joins TRBV30 to TRBJ1-1; D not certain. The CDR3 is made up of 13 amino acids. V lost 3 bases, J lost 2 bases, and 10 bases lay in between. Germline lookup yields CDR1 GTSNPN and CDR2 SVGIG (reference sequence).

J is TRBJ2-3 and V is TRBV5-6, with 8 bases lining up with TRBD2. V gave up 0 bases and J gave up 2 bases; unmatched junction bases: 5. The V gene's germline CDR1 is SGHDT and CDR2 YYEEEE. The CDR3 totals 16 residues. CDR3 coding DNA: TGTGCCAGCAGCTTGGGGCGGGAGGACACCACAGATACGCAGTATTTT. Protein: CASSLGREDTTDTQYF.

The chain joins TRBV11-1 to TRBJ1-1, with TRBD1 matching over 12 bases. Germline V gives CDR1 SGHAT, CDR2 FQDESV (reference sequence). The CDR3 is 15 amino acids. Trimming cost V 5 bases and J 2 bases; bases outside gene matches: 3. The CDR3 bases are TGTGCCAGCAGCCCAGGGACAGGGGGCAACACTGAAGCTTTCTTT. Translation: CASSPGTGGNTEAFF.

The chain links TRBV18 to TRBJ2-7; TRBD1 agrees at 8 bases. The CDR3 consists of 14 residues. Germline assignment: CDR1 KGHSH and CDR2 LQKENI. Trimming took 5 bases from V and 5 from J; bases not matched to a gene: 8. CDR3 in amino acids: CASSTRTGINEQYF. In DNA, the CDR3 is TGTGCCAGCTCAACGCGGACAGGGATCAACGAGCAGTACTTC.

The J gene is TRBJ2-6, the V gene TRBV6-2 or TRBV6-3; D remains ambiguous. Trimming removed 10 bases at V and 0 bases at J, with 13 bases between. The CDR3 covers 15 residues. Germline loops: CDR1 MNHEY, CDR2 SVGEGT. The CDR3 DNA reads TGTGCCATAGGACCGGCCCTCTCTGGGGCCAACGTCCTGACTTTC. The encoded protein is CAIGPALSGANVLTF.

V is TRBV10-3 and J is TRBJ2-1; maybe TRBD2 (6 bases). There are 15 residues in the CDR3. Germline V gives CDR1 ENHRY, CDR2 SYGVKD. Trimming left V 4 bases short and J 2 bases short, with 12 bases between. The CDR3 loop reads CAISGSGRAYNEQFF. CDR3 coding DNA: TGTGCCATCAGTGGATCCGGGAGAGCCTACAATGAGCAGTTCTTC.

This chain's CDR3 is CARSQRTSGIHTGELFF. CDR3 nucleotide sequence: TGTGCCAGAAGTCAGAGGACTAGCGGGATTCACACCGGGGAGCTGTTTTTT. The V and J genes are TRBV13 and TRBJ2-2, with TRBD2 matching over 12 bases. Per the germline V gene, CDR1 is PRHDT and CDR2 is FYEKMQ (reference sequence). The CDR3 is made up of 17 amino acids. J lost 3 bases, V lost 9 bases, and 11 bases had no gene match.

The gene calls are TRBV6-5 and TRBJ1-3; D is ambiguous. This CDR3 has 16 residues. Germline loops: CDR1 MNHEY, CDR2 SVGAGI. The germline V and J ends were trimmed by 5 bases and 4 bases, with 18 bases remaining between them. In DNA form, the CDR3 reads TGTGCCAGCAGTGGCCCGGGCCCTAGGGCGGGAAACACCATATATTTT. Translating gives CASSGPGPRAGNTIYF.

This chain links TRBV6-1 with TRBJ1-3, with D tentatively TRBD1 (5 bases). Germline V gene lookup returns CDR1 MNHNS and CDR2 SASEGT. The CDR3 spans 16 residues. V lost 0 bases and J 3 bases, leaving 12 bases between the germline ends. As DNA, the CDR3 is TGTGCCAGCAGTGAAGCGATCGACAGTTATGGAAACACCATATATTTT. It is translated as CASSEAIDSYGNTIYF.

V usage is TRBV5-6 and J usage is TRBJ1-5; TRBD1 matches 10 bases. There are 14 residues in the CDR3. The V gene end was trimmed by 4 bases and the J gene end by 7 bases; junction bases not matched to a gene: 5. CDR1 SGHDT and CDR2 YYEEEE come from the germline V gene. The CDR3 coding sequence is TGTGCCAGCAGCCCCGGGACAGGGGTCCAGCCCCAGCATTTT. Protein product: CASSPGTGVQPQHF.

The chain uses TRBV5-5 and TRBJ2-1; TRBD2 matches 12 bases. The CDR3 has 14 amino acids. Trimming removed 4 bases from V and 9 bases from J; junction bases left unmatched: 5. The germline gives CDR1 SGHKS, CDR2 YYEKEE (reference sequence). CDR3 bases: TGTGCCAGCAGCAAGACTAGCGGGGGCGTTGAGCAGTTCTTC. This codes for CASSKTSGGVEQFF.

A few counts support this clonotype. The gene calls are TRBV6-9 and TRBJ2-5; no clear D. Germline CDR1 MNHGY, CDR2 SVAAGI. CDR3 length: 15 residues. Trimming pared 2 bases from V and 5 bases from J, leaving 15 bases between. Here the CDR3 DNA reads TGTGCCAGCAGTTATGGCCCAACCTCGAAGGAGACCCAGTACTTC. This encodes CASSYGPTSKETQYF.

This clonotype was found a few times. The chain couples TRBV30 to TRBJ2-3, with D perhaps TRBD1 or TRBD2 (5 bases each). There are 14 residues in the CDR3. The V gene lost 0 bases and the J gene lost 8 bases, with 15 bases spanning the gap. Per germline, CDR1 GTSNPN and CDR2 SVGIG (reference sequence). The CDR3: CAWSVGSRGVTQYF. In DNA, the CDR3 is TGTGCCTGGAGTGTAGGGTCCCGGGGCGTTACGCAGTATTTT.

This clonotype showed up just a few times. This chain uses TRBV19 with TRBJ1-4; 11 bases are a match to TRBD1. CDR3 length: 13 residues. The ends lost 11 bases at V and 8 bases at J; junction bases unmatched: 7. Germline loops: CDR1 LNHDA, CDR2 SQIVND (reference sequence). In DNA, the CDR3 is TGTGCCGAACCGGGACAGGGGGAGGAAAAACTGTTTTTT. This encodes CAEPGQGEEKLFF.

There are a few counts of this clonotype. This chain uses TRBV19 with TRBJ2-7, with 9 nucleotides matching TRBD2. V gave up 3 bases and J gave up 3 bases; unmatched junction bases: 3. CDR1 and CDR2 (germline): LNHDA, SQIVND (reference sequence). This CDR3 contains 14 residues. This CDR3 is CASSIQAGGYEQYF. CDR3 nucleotide sequence: TGTGCCAGTAGTATCCAAGCGGGGGGCTACGAGCAGTACTTC.

This clonotype was detected a few times. This rearrangement joins TRBV5-5 to TRBJ2-2, with D possibly being TRBD1 (7 bases). V dropped 3 bases and J dropped 7 bases, with 22 bases sitting between them. This CDR3 has 17 residues. CDR1 is SGHKS and CDR2 is YYEKEE in the germline V gene (reference sequence). CDR3 loop: CASSWTLQGGAVGELFF. DNA for the CDR3: TGTGCCAGCAGCTGGACTTTGCAGGGGGGCGCGGTCGGGGAGCTGTTTTTT.

This chain links TRBV6-1 with TRBJ2-5, with TRBD1 identical over 8 bases. From germline, CDR1 is MNHNS and CDR2 SASEGT. J gave up 2 bases and V 6 bases, and 8 bases lay outside the gene matches. CDR3 length: 15 amino acids. The CDR3 bases are TGTGCCAGCAGAGAAAGACAGGGGATTCAAGAGACCCAGTACTTC. Protein sequence: CASRERQGIQETQYF.

By sample fraction, this clonotype is medium-sized. This chain uses TRBV29-1 with TRBJ2-7; 13 bases agree with TRBD2. The CDR3 contains 14 residues. V trimming: 4 bases; J trimming: 2 bases; junction bases outside the gene matches: 2. CDR1 SQVTM and CDR2 ANQGSEA come from the germline V gene. The CDR3 sequence: CSVGGLAGTYEQYF. DNA for the CDR3: TGCAGCGTTGGGGGACTAGCGGGAACCTACGAGCAGTACTTC.

This clonotype was observed a few times. The V gene is TRBV12-3 or TRBV12-4, the J gene TRBJ2-3; 12 bases fit TRBD2. The junction had 23 bases not matched to a gene; V was cut back by 6 bases and J by 7 bases. The CDR3 has 20 residues. This chain's CDR3 is CASRPVIQLAGGPFSNTQYF. CDR3 in DNA: TGTGCCAGCAGGCCCGTAATCCAACTAGCGGGGGGCCCTTTTAGTAATACGCAGTATTTT.